This entry lists 25 T cell receptor beta chains sequenced from one sample in a study of tumor-infiltrating lymphocytes in primary liver carcinoma. The source of the blood RNA was unsorted whole blood, and germline DNA was extracted as well. With a constant-region primer, TCR beta cDNA was made from approximately 500 ng of total RNA. Libraries covering TCR beta were generated through three nested multiplex PCR rounds (using a slightly modified ARM-PCR). The first two PCR rounds, around 10 cycles each, used TRBV1-TRBV30 forward primers and a C-beta reverse primer. From the multiplex PCR reads, TCRdb called clonotypes with MiXCR, one entry per CDR3 protein. The data contain fewer than 400,000 distinct CDR3 sequences, over 55% of them seen just once; the ten biggest clones take up approximately 9%. Sequencing was done on a sample of peripheral blood. The source is a man in his forties with primary liver carcinoma and hepatitis B virus infection.

The rearrangement uses TRBV6-5 and TRBJ1-6, with 7 bases fitting TRBD1. In germline, CDR1 is MNHEY, CDR2 SVGAGI. The ends lost 2 bases at V and 5 bases at J; junction bases unmatched: 15. The CDR3 totals 19 residues. In nucleotides, the CDR3 is TGTGCCAGCAGTTACGCCGCGGATACCCTACAGGGGAATAATTCACCCCTCCACTTT. Residues: CASSYAADTLQGNNSPLHF.

This clonotype was counted a single time. Just one base apart from a much larger clone, this may be a read error. The gene calls are TRBV6-1 and TRBJ2-3; TRBD2 is a possible D gene (6 bases). This CDR3 is built from 21 residues. Trimming took off 4 bases at V and 2 bases at J, with 31 bases between the two ends. Looked up from germline, CDR1 is MNHNS and CDR2 is SASEGT. The CDR3 here is CASSALPGGPGGGSNTDTQYF. DNA for the CDR3: TGTGCCAGCAGTGCCCTACCAGGAGGCCCCGGGGGTGGGAGCAACACAGATACGCAGTATTTT.

With regard to this clonotype: It may be a read error: a sequence one base away is much more abundant. The chain employs TRBV5-1 and TRBJ2-2; possibly TRBD1 or TRBD2 for D (5 bases each). The CDR3 covers 14 residues. The germline gives CDR1 SGHRS, CDR2 YFSETQ. The CDR3 region is CASNLGELTGELFF. The CDR3 DNA is TGCGCCAGCAACTTGGGGGAGCTCACCGGGGAGCTGTTTTTT.

This clonotype was seen repeatedly, ten times or more. The chain joins TRBV12-3 or TRBV12-4 to TRBJ1-5; 7 positions agree with TRBD1. The CDR3 loop spans 14 amino acids. Trimming cost V 5 bases and J 2 bases; bases outside gene matches: 3. CDR3 sequence reads: CASSRQGRNQPQHF. The CDR3 DNA follows: TGTGCCAGCAGTCGACAGGGTCGCAATCAGCCCCAGCATTTT.

This sequence joins TRBV29-1 and TRBJ2-1; possible D gene TRBD2, 6 bases. V lost 8 bases to trimming and J lost 7 bases, with 18 bases between them. The germline V gene encodes CDR1 SQVTM and CDR2 ANQGSEA. The CDR3 totals 13 residues. The CDR3 protein is CSIVASEYNEQFF. In DNA, the CDR3 is TGCAGCATTGTGGCTAGCGAGTATAATGAGCAGTTCTTC.

This chain connects TRBV11-1 to TRBJ2-5; the D gene is possibly TRBD1 (6 bases). V was trimmed by 11 bases and J by 5 bases, leaving 18 bases between them. This CDR3 is built from 13 residues. In germline, CDR1 is SGHAT, CDR2 FQDESV (reference sequence). CDR3 region: CAGSSQGEETQYF. CDR3 in DNA: TGTGCCGGTAGCTCACAGGGAGAGGAGACCCAGTACTTC.

In this sample, this clonotype turned up a few times. The V call is TRBV11-2, the J call TRBJ2-7, with D possibly being TRBD1 or TRBD2 (5 bases each). Germline V lookup: CDR1 SGHAT, CDR2 FQNNGV. The CDR3 extends over 13 amino acids. Trimming took 0 bases from V and 9 from J, leaving 12 bases between them. This chain's CDR3 is CASSLDRGLGQYF. In DNA form, the CDR3 reads TGTGCCAGCAGCTTAGATCGGGGCTTGGGGCAGTACTTC.

This clonotype was seen once. It is likely a read error, because the conserved phenylalanine at the end of the CDR3 is missing. This rearrangement joins TRBV12-3 or TRBV12-4 to TRBJ1-2; D call uncertain. The V and J ends lost 8 bases and 6 bases respectively, with 16 bases between them. The CDR3 loop spans 13 amino acids. The CDR3 protein is CASEGVGANGYTL. DNA for the CDR3: TGTGCCAGCGAGGGAGTGGGCGCGAATGGCTACACCCTC.

The chain recombines TRBV20-1 with TRBJ2-7, with 7 bases identical to TRBD2. The germline CDR1 and CDR2 sequences are DFQATT and SNEGSKA (reference sequence). V shed 3 bases and J 9 bases; nucleotides not matched to a gene: 8. CDR3 size: 12 residues. In DNA, the CDR3 is TGCAGTGCTAGCAGGGAGGGCTCCGTGCAGTACTTC. Translating gives CSASREGSVQYF.

Regarding this clonotype: A much larger clonotype is one base distant, so this may be a read error. The chain uses TRBV10-1 and TRBJ2-5; 7 nucleotides line up with TRBD2. The germline V gene encodes CDR1 WNHNN and CDR2 SYGVQD (reference sequence). The length of the CDR3 is 12 residues. CDR3 sequence (DNA): TGCGTCAGCGGGGATGAAAAAGAGACCCAGTACTTC. Protein product: CVSGDEKETQYF.

A note on this clonotype: At one of its ends the junction is not consistent with the germline gene, which may arise from a read error. This sequence joins TRBV7-8 and TRBJ2-6; 7 bases line up with TRBD1. The CDR3 sequence is 16 residues long. CDR1 and CDR2 (germline): SGHVS, FQNEAQ. Here the CDR3 reads CASSLRDSSGANLLTF. The CDR3 bases are TGTGCCAGCAGCTTACGGGACAGCTCTGGGGCCAACCTCCTGACTTTC.

This clonotype turned up a few times. The chain couples TRBV5-1 to TRBJ2-3; possibly TRBD1 for D (6 bases). The V end was cut by 2 bases, the J end by 5 bases, with 12 bases between. The CDR3 covers 14 residues. Germline V gene lookup returns CDR1 SGHRS and CDR2 YFSETQ. The CDR3, as DNA: TGCGCCAGCAGCTTACAGGGTACCGAAGATACGCAGTATTTT. Translating it yields CASSLQGTEDTQYF.

As regards this clonotype: Likely a read error: the CDR3 ends without its conserved phenylalanine or tryptophan. This chain connects TRBV11-3 to TRBJ2-3; D perhaps matches TRBD2 (6 bases). Germline CDR1 is SGHNT and CDR2 is YENEEA. This CDR3 has 15 residues. CDR3 coding DNA: TGTGCCAGCAGTCCCGGATGGGGAGGCACAGATACACAGTATCTT. It codes for CASSPGWGGTDTQYL.

Worth noting for this clonotype: A much more abundant neighbour one base away suggests this may be a read error. The chain is built from TRBV4-2 and TRBJ2-1; 10 bases agree with TRBD2. The length of the CDR3 is 15 residues. CDR1 is LGHNA, CDR2 YNFKEQ, per germline. This CDR3 is CTSSPQREGHDEQFF. The CDR3 DNA sequence: TGTACCAGCAGCCCCCAGCGGGAGGGCCACGATGAGCAGTTCTTC.

The V call is TRBV7-9, the J call TRBJ2-1; 7 bases align to TRBD2. Trimming took 4 bases from V and 0 from J; bases not matched to a gene: 3. The CDR3 length is 15 residues. Looked up from germline, CDR1 is SEHNR and CDR2 is FQNEAQ (reference sequence). DNA of the CDR3: TGTGCCAGCAGCTCTATAGCGGGCTCCTACAATGAGCAGTTCTTC. It codes for CASSSIAGSYNEQFF. The whole variable domain, filled in from reference TRBV7-9 and TRBJ2-1, reads DTGVSQNPRHKITKRGQNVTFRCDPISEHNRLYWYRQTLGQGPEFLTYFQNEAQLEKSRLLSDRFSAERPKGSFSTLEIQRTEQGDSAMYLCASSSIAGSYNEQFFGPGTRLTVL.

Turning to this clonotype: A much larger clone lies a single base off, so this may be a read error. CDR3 loop: CSSSPQQGRTDTQYF. CDR3 nucleotide sequence: TGTTCCAGCAGTCCCCAGCAGGGCCGCACAGATACGCAGTATTTT. The chain links TRBV6-1 to TRBJ2-3; D may be TRBD1 (5 bases). This CDR3 region has 15 residues. Germline-derived CDR1 and CDR2 are MNHNS and SASEGT.

A word on this clonotype: The junction differs from germline at one of its ends, possibly a read error. The chain employs TRBV13 and TRBJ2-7; 9 bases line up with TRBD1. Germline V CDR1 and CDR2: PRHDT, FYEKMQ (reference sequence). This CDR3 comprises 16 residues. CDR3 protein: CASSPSGDRESYELYF. The CDR3, as DNA: TGTGCCAGCAGCCCATCCGGGGACAGGGAGTCCTACGAGCTGTACTTC. Using reference TRBV13 and TRBJ2-7 for the parts outside the CDR3, the full variable domain is AAGVIQSPRHLIKEKRETATLKCYPIPRHDTVYWYQQGPGQDPQFLISFYEKMQSDKGSIPDRFSAQQFSDYHSELNMSSLELGDSALYFCASSPSGDRESYELYFGPGTRLTVT.

In DNA form, the CDR3 reads TGTGCCAGCAGCTCCGCTGGTAGCCCCAGCGTAGATGAGCAGTTCTTC. Protein product: CASSSAGSPSVDEQFF. This chain uses TRBV7-3 with TRBJ2-1; no reliable D call. V was cut by 4 bases and J by 8 bases, with 21 bases left in between. The CDR3 length is 16 residues. In germline, CDR1 is SGHTA, CDR2 FQGTGA.

Details on this clonotype: This CDR3 is missing its conserved last phenylalanine or tryptophan, likely due to a read error. The CDR3 nucleotides read TGTGCCAGCAGCTTAAATCGGGCTTACGAGCAGTACTTG. This translates into CASSLNRAYEQYL. The chain combines TRBV7-9 with TRBJ2-7; no definite D call. Deletions cut 2 bases from V and 4 bases from J, with 9 bases between. There are 13 residues in the CDR3. In germline, CDR1 is SEHNR, CDR2 FQNEAQ (reference sequence).

The chain recombines TRBV5-1 with TRBJ1-5; TRBD1 agrees at 7 bases. Per the germline V gene, CDR1 is SGHRS and CDR2 is YFSETQ. CDR3 size: 14 residues. The ends lost 3 bases at V and 6 bases at J; junction bases unmatched: 6. As DNA, the CDR3 is TGCGCCAGCAGCTCGGGAGGGGGCGGTCAGCCCCAGCATTTT. It encodes CASSSGGGGQPQHF.

As concerns this clonotype: The junction does not match germline at one end; this may be a read error. The chain carries TRBV11-2 and TRBJ2-1; possible D gene TRBD2, 6 bases. The CDR3 contains 14 residues. Germline-derived CDR1 and CDR2 are SGHAT and FQNNGV. The CDR3 protein is CSSSIADLYNEQFF. CDR3 bases: TGTTCCAGCAGCATAGCGGACCTATACAATGAGCAATTCTTC. Based on the CDR3 plus reference TRBV11-2 and TRBJ2-1, the full variable domain is EAGVAQSPRYKIIEKRQSVAFWCNPISGHATLYWYQQILGQGPKLLIQFQNNGVVDDSQLPKDRFSAERLKGVDSTLKIQPAKLEDSAVYLCSSSIADLYNEQFFGPGTRLTVL.

This chain connects TRBV5-6 to TRBJ2-3, with D hard to call. Germline CDR1 is SGHDT and CDR2 is YYEEEE. The CDR3 has 12 residues. The V gene lost 6 bases and the J gene lost 6 bases, with 11 bases spanning the gap. CDR3 loop: CASNTVGDTQYF. The CDR3 nucleotides are TGTGCCAGCAACACGGTGGGGGATACGCAGTATTTT. Supplemented by reference TRBV5-6 and TRBJ2-3, the full variable domain reads DAGVTQSPTHLIKTRGQQVTLRCSPKSGHDTVSWYQQALGQGPQFIFQYYEEEERQRGNFPDRFSGHQFPNYSSELNVNALLLGDSALYLCASNTVGDTQYFGPGTRLTVL.

A few counts support this clonotype. The chain joins TRBV28 to TRBJ1-1; 10 nucleotides match TRBD1. With V trimmed by 4 bases and J by 5 bases, 7 bases remained unmatched. The CDR3 length is 15 residues. Germline values: CDR1 MDHEN, CDR2 SYDVKM. This CDR3 reads CASSSSPGQGTEAFF. The CDR3 DNA sequence: TGTGCCAGCAGTTCCTCCCCGGGACAGGGGACTGAAGCTTTCTTT.

This clonotype was seen repeatedly, ten times or more. The chain links TRBV6-2 or TRBV6-3 to TRBJ2-3; the D gene is possibly TRBD1 (5 bases). The germline V gene encodes CDR1 MNHEY and CDR2 SVGEGT. The CDR3 runs 12 residues. Trimming removed 3 bases from V and 10 bases from J, with 11 bases in between. The CDR3 DNA reads as TGTGCCAGCAGTTATCCCGTACAGGCGCAGTATTTT. Protein product: CASSYPVQAQYF.

This rearrangement joins TRBV7-3 to TRBJ2-7; 10 positions agree with TRBD2. CDR1 is SGHTA, CDR2 FQGTGA, per germline. The CDR3 consists of 15 residues. V trimming: 5 bases; J trimming: 6 bases; junction bases outside the gene matches: 10. The CDR3 protein is CASSPRLAGSSEQYF. As DNA, the CDR3 is TGTGCCAGCAGCCCCCGACTAGCGGGTAGTAGCGAGCAGTACTTC.